This T cell receptor (beta chain) is drawn from a study of response to subunit inactivated influenza vaccine listed by TCRdb under 2018. Regarding the research as a whole: To follow how T cells responded to a trivalent subunit inactivated influenza vaccine, the researchers relied on deep quantitative profiling of the T cell receptor repertoire.

Broader findings and caveats from the paper: According to the authors, only a limited number of new T cells may be recruited by each seasonal influenza vaccination.

The library was produced with RT-PCR. The sequencer was an Illumina HiSeq 2500. TCRdb applied fastp at Q25 and MiXCR to the public reads, then kept only in-frame beta chains. Records with the same CDR3 protein are collapsed into one entry carrying the most frequent genes and DNA. The sample records hundreds of thousands of distinct CDR3 sequences, about 18% of which are singletons. The top ten clonotypes cover roughly a tenth of the sample. From cysteine to phenylalanine, the CDR3 is 18 amino acids long. Solely the CDR3 DNA is kept, with 54 bases framed from the first base. As regards this clonotype: Its recognized antigen is unknown. A junction end diverges from the germline sequence, so it may reflect a read error.

The sequence was obtained from a man aged 45-65 years who received an inactivated influenza vaccine. Donor details come from another sample of the same person, matched by shared clones. The chain joins TRBV12-3 or TRBV12-4 to TRBJ1-5, and possibly TRBD1, on 6 matching bases. Sequenced material: PBMCs from blood, taken 5 days after vaccination. The base sequence is TGTGCCAGCACCGACGGGGCAGGGCACAGGGTAGCACCTCAGCCCCAGAATTTT. This encodes CASTDGAGHRVAPQPQNF.